This TCR beta chain was found in a study of blood T cells in healthy people across ages. Whole-study results and caveats: Across samples, TCR beta diversity tracked strongly with naive T cell percentage.

About this clonotype itself: Its specificity is not known.

Combining a sample-barcoded 5' primer with a J-beta primer mix, a second PCR ran for about 7 to 11 cycles. TCRdb reprocessed the 5' RACE reads via MiXCR and lists one record per CDR3 protein. The data contain roughly 680,000 distinct CDR3 sequences, around 20% of them singletons. Per the germline V gene, CDR1 is MGHDK and CDR2 is SYGVNS. There are 15 residues in the CDR3. Sequenced input: blood. V gene TRBV25-1 combines with J gene TRBJ2-5; 11 nucleotides align to TRBD1. The J call is in doubt because the DNA end fits TRBJ2-1 better. The sequence was collected from a man in his 70s in good health. The CDR3 here is CASGNRTGGRYEQFF. The CDR3 coding sequence is TGTGCCAGCGGGAACCGGACAGGGGGCAGGTATGAGCAGTTCTTC.